What follows are 3 T cell receptor beta chains derived from one specimen sequenced in a study of PD-1 blockade in classical Hodgkin lymphoma. As to time point: cycle 4 day 1 (C4D1), after 5 to 7 weeks of nivolumab. With no exception, relapse followed autologous stem cell transplantation in all patients, and brentuximab vedotin exposure varied. Through magnetic negative selection, CD8+ T cells were separated from PBMCs that had been thawed. The data were produced by immunoSEQ multiplex PCR, yet TCRdb's version contains in-frame clones alone and is incomplete. The sample shows about 20,000 clones, 84% of them seen only once. Sequenced material: CD8+ T cells from blood, taken before the fourth cycle of nivolumab. These receptors originate from a human donor with classical Hodgkin lymphoma.

This chain uses TRBV19 with TRBJ2-2; D tentatively reads TRBD1 or TRBD2 (5 bases each). Germline V gene lookup returns CDR1 LNHDA and CDR2 SQIVND (reference sequence). The CDR3 is made up of 14 amino acids. V shed 3 bases and J shed 5 bases, with 10 bases lying between them. CDR3 DNA sequence: TGTGCCAGTAGTATGGAGTGGGGGACCGGGGAGCTGTTTTTT. It specifies CASSMEWGTGELFF.

The chain couples TRBV30 to TRBJ1-1; the D is unclear. Germline assignment: CDR1 GTSNPN and CDR2 SVGIG (reference sequence). Trimming shortened V by 1 base and J by 3 bases, and 3 bases separated the two germline ends. The CDR3 consists of 11 residues. The CDR3 bases are TGTGCCTGGAGTGAATACACTGAAGCTTTCTTT. It encodes CAWSEYTEAFF.

This clone was seen once. The chain uses TRBV4-2 and TRBJ1-1; D gene unclear. V dropped 1 base and J dropped 0 bases, with 15 bases sitting between them. The CDR3 contains 17 residues. Germline assignment: CDR1 LGHNA and CDR2 YNFKEQ. The CDR3 protein is CASSQAGKAVLNTEAFF. In nucleotides, the CDR3 is TGTGCCAGCAGCCAAGCGGGAAAAGCCGTCTTGAACACTGAAGCTTTCTTT.